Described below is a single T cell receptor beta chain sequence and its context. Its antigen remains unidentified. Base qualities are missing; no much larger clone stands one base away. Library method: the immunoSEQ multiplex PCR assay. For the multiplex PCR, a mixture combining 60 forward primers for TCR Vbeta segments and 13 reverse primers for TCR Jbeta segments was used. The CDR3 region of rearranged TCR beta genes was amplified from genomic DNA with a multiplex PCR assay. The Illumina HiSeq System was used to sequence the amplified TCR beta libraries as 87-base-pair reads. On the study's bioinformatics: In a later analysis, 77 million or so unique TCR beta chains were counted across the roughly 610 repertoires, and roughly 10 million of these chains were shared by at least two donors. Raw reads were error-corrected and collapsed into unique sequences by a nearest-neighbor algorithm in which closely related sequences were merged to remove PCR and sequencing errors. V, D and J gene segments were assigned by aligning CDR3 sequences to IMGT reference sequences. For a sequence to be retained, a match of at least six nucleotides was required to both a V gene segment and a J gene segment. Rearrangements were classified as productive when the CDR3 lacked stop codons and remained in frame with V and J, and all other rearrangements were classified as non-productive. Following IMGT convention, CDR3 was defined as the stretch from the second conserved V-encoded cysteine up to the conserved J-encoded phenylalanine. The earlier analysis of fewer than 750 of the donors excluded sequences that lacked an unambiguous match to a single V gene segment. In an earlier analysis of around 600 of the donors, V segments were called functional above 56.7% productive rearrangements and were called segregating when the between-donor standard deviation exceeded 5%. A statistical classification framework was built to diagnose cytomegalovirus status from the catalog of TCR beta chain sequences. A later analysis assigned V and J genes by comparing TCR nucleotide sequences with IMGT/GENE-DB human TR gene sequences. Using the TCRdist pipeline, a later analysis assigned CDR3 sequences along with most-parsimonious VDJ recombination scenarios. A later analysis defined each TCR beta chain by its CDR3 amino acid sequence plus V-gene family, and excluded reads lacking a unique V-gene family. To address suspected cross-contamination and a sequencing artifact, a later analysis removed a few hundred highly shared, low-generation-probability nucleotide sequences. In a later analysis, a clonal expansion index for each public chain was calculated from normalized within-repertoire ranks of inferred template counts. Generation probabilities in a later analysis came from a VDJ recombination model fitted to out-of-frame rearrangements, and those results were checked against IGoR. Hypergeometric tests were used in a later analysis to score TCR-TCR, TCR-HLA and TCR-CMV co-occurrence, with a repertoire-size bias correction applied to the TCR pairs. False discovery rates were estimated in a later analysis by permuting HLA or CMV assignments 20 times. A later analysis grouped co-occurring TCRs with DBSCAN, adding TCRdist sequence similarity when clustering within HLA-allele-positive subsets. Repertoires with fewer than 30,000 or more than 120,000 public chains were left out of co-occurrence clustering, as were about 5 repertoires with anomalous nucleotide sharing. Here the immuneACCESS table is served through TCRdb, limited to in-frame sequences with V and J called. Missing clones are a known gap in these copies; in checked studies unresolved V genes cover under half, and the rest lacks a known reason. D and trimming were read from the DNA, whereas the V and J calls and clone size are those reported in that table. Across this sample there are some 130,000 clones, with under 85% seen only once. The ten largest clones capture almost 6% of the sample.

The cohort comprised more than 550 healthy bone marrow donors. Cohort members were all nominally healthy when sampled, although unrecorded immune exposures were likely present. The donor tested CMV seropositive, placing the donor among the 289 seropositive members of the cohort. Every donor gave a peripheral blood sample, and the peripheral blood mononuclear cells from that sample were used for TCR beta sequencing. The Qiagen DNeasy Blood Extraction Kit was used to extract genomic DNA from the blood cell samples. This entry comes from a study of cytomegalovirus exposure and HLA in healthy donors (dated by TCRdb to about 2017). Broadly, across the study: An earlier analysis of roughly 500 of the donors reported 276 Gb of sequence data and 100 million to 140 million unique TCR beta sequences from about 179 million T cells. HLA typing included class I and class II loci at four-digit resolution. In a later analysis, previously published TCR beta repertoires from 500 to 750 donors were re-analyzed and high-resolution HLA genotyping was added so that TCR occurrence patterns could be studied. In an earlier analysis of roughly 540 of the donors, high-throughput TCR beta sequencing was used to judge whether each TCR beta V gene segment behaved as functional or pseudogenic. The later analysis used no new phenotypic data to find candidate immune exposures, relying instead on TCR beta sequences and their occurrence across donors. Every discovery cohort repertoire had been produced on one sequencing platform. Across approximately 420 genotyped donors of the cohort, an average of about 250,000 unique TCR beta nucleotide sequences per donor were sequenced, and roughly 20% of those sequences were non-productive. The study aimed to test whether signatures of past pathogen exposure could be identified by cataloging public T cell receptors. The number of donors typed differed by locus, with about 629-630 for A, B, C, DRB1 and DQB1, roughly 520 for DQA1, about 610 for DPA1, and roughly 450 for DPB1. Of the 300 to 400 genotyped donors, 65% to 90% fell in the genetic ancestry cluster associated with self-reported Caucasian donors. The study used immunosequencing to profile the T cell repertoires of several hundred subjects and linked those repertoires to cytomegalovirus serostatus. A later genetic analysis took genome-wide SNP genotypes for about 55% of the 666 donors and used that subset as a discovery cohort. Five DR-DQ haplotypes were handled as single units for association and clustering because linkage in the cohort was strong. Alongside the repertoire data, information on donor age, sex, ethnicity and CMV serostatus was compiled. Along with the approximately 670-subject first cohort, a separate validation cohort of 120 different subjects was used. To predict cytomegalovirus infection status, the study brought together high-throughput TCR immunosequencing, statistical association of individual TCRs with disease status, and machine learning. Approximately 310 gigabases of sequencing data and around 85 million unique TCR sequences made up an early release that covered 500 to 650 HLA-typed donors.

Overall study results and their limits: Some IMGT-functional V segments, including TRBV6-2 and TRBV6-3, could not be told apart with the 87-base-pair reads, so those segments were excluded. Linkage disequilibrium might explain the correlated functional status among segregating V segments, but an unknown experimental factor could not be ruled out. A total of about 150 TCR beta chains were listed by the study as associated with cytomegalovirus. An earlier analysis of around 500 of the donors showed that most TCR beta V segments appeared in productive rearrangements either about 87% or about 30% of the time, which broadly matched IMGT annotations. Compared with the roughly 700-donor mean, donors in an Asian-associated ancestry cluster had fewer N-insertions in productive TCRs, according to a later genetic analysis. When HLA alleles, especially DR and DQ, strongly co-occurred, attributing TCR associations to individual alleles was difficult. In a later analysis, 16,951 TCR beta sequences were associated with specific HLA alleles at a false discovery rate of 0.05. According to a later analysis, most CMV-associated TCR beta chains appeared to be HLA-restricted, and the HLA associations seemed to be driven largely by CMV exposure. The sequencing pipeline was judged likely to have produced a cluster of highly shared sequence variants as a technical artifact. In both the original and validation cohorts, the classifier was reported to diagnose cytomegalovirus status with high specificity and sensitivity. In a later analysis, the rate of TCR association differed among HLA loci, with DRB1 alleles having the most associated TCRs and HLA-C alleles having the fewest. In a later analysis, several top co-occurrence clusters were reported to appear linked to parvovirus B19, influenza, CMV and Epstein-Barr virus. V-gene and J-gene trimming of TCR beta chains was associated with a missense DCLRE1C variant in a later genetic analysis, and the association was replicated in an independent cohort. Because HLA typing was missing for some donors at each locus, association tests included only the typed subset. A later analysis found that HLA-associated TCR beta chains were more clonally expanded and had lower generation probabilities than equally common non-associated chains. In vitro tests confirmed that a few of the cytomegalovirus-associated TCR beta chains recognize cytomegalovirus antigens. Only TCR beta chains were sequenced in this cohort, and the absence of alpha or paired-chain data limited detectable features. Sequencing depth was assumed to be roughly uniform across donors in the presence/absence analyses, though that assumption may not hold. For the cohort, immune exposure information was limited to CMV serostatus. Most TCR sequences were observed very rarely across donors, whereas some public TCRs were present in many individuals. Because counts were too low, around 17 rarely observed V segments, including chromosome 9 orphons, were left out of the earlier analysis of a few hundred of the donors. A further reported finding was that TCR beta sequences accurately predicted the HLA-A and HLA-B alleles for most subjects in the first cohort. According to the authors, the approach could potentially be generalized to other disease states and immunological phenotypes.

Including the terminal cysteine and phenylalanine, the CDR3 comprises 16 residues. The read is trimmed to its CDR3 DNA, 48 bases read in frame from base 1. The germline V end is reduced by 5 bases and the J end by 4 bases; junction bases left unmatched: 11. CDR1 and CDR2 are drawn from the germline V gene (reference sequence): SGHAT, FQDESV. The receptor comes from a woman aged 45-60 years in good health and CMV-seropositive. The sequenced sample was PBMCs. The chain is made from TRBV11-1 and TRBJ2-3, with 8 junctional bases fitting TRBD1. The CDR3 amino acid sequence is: CASSGGRTGWADTQYF. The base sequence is TGTGCCAGCAGCGGAGGGCGGACAGGGTGGGCAGATACGCAGTATTTT.